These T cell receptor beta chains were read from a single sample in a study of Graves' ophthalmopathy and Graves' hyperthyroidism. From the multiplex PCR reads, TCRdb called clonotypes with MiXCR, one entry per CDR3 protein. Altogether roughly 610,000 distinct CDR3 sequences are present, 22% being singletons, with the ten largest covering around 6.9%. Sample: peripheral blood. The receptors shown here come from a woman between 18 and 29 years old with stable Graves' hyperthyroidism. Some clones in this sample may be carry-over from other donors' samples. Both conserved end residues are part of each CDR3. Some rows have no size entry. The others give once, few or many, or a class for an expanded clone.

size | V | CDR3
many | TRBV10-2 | CASSESGPVYEQYF
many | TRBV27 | CASSISRQGLFGYTF
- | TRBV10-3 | CAIREGTGGRQETQYF
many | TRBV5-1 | CASSLGGESYEQYF
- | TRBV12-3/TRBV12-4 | CASSQGTARAYEQYF
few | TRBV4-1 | CASSLLSGGNQETQYF
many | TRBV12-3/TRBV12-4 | CASSFPGGGQPQHF
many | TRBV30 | CAWSRGTSNYGYTF
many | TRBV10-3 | CAISELTAGVGETQYF
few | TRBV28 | CASSPAGQGISPLHF
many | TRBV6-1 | CASSGQRWNTGELFF
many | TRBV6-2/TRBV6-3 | CASSQAGLAVAKNIQYF
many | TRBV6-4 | CASSQGQSTEAFF
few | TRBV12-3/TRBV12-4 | CASSLARGWGYTF
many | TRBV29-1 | CSVLKGRGQVNTEAFF
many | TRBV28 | CASSSLAGAQRTQETQYF
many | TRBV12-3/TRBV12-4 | CASSSRTSGRARGLDF
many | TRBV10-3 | CAISEFGGGDEQYF
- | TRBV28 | CASSPSHQTNSYEQYF
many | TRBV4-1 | CASRSVGAGRGYTF
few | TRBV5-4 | CASSLGGDKNSPLHF
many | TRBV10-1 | CASSDPGLAADEQYF
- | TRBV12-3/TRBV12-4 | CASSLRQGQNQPQHF
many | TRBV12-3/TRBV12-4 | CASSRPTGWTEAFF
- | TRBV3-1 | CASSPDPGHYYEQYF
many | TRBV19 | CASSTGQGAQTEAFF
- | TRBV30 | CAWSPPSYIKYF
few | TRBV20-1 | CSARPHPAGMNKANYGYTF
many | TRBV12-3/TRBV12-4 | CASSFTAGANYGYTF
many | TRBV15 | CATTPGQDRVYGYTF